The entry that follows covers one T cell receptor (beta chain) sequence. Its antigen is still unknown. The sample comes from a study of beta chain features in type 1 diabetes. Findings and caveats of the study: Shortening of TCRB CDR3s, moderate but significant, appeared in all four CD4+ subsets of Type 1 diabetes patients. Within the patient group, naive, central memory and Treg TCRB repertoires appeared more similar to each other than within healthy donors. Reduced insertions and increased deletions marked VDJ junctions in type 1 diabetes patients. PCR might preferentially amplify shorter templates, equally in patients and controls.

V was cut by 1 base and J by 4 bases, with 9 bases left in between. Germline CDR1 is LNHDA and CDR2 is SQIVND (reference sequence). The length of the CDR3 is 14 residues. cDNA synthesis used the whole RNA isolate, giving expressed TCRB sequences. TCRdb keeps only in-frame clones here, not all; method: immunoSEQ multiplex PCR. The data show fewer than 350,000 clones, with about 8.5% seen just once and approximately 1% held by the top ten. Sample: central memory CD4+ T cells from blood. This sequence originates from a woman between 18 and 29 years old in good health. This chain joins TRBV19 and TRBJ2-3; D perhaps matches TRBD1 (6 bases). The CDR3 loop reads CASSIGDIADTQYF. CDR3 sequence (DNA): TGTGCCAGTAGTATAGGGGACATCGCAGATACGCAGTATTTT.